This section outlines one T cell receptor beta chain sequence together with its context. This clonotype has just a few counts. The antigen this receptor binds is unknown. Nothing much larger sits one base from this clone, and base qualities are not available. This specimen belongs to a study of CD8+CD57+ T cells in acquired aplastic anemia (dated by TCRdb to between 2018 and 2020). Study-wide context: On average, sorted CD4+ and CD8+ cells yielded around 3.5 ug of extracted DNA, with a range of roughly 0.18 to 27.4 ug. What the work shows at the level of the full study, not this receptor alone: Patients and healthy controls showed no significant difference in CD8+ Simpson's diversity (P=0.060). Around 31 CD8+ CDR3 sequences were shared between patients and controls but appeared highly expressed in patients and within their immunodominant clones.

TCR repertoires of sorted CD4+ and CD8+ blood T cells from severe aplastic anemia patients and healthy subjects were deep-sequenced in the study. Ficoll-Paque density gradient centrifugation was used to isolate peripheral blood mononuclear cells. Before DNA was extracted, CD4+ and CD8+ T cells were sorted using either FACS or magnetic beads. Genomic DNA served as template for TCR beta VDJ combination and CDR3 sequence profiling. An Illumina HiSeq 2000 was the platform used for TCR repertoire sequencing. From the authors' description of their analysis: Repertoires were assessed using TRBV/TRBJ rearrangement plots, CDR3 size and DJ length profiles, and Simpson's diversity index. The immunodominant clone was defined as the most abundant DNA sequence in deep sequencing data. CDR3 amino acid sequences were screened for sharing across subjects and compared with published repertoires and the VDJdb database. The public reads were run again by TCRdb, first through fastp at Q25 and then through MiXCR, and only productive beta chains were kept. Each record represents a unique CDR3 protein, reported with the most common genes and DNA among its rows. These V and J calls are TCRdb output, not the study's own analysis. For this sample the table gives approximately 270,000 distinct CDR3 sequences, of which approximately 56% were detected only once. The ten top clones hold less than 10% of the sample.

Sequenced: sorted CD4+, CD8+, or CD8+CD57+ T cells (not recorded which) from PBMCs. The receptor's source is a human donor with severe aplastic anemia or a healthy control (not recorded which).

The DNA is as follows: TGTGCCAGTAGTACCCAGGGCGCCGGGGAGCTGTTTTTT. It is translated as CASSTQGAGELFF. The V and J genes are TRBV19 and TRBJ2-2; TRBD1 is perhaps the D gene, given 5 matching bases. The CDR3 contains 13 residues, cysteine and phenylalanine counted. Of the read, only the CDR3 DNA is kept; its 39 bases are in frame from base 1. Trimming takes 4 bases from V and 6 bases from J, and the germline ends sit 9 bases apart. CDR1 and CDR2, looked up from the germline V gene (reference sequence), are LNHDA and SQIVND. This CDR3, with the reference TRBV19 and TRBJ2-2 proteins standing in past its ends, gives the full variable domain DGGITQSPKYLFRKEGQNVTLSCEQNLNHDAMYWYRQDPGQGLRLIYYSQIVNDFQKGDIAEGYSVSREKKESFPLTVTSAQKNPTAFYLCASSTQGAGELFFGEGSRLTVL.